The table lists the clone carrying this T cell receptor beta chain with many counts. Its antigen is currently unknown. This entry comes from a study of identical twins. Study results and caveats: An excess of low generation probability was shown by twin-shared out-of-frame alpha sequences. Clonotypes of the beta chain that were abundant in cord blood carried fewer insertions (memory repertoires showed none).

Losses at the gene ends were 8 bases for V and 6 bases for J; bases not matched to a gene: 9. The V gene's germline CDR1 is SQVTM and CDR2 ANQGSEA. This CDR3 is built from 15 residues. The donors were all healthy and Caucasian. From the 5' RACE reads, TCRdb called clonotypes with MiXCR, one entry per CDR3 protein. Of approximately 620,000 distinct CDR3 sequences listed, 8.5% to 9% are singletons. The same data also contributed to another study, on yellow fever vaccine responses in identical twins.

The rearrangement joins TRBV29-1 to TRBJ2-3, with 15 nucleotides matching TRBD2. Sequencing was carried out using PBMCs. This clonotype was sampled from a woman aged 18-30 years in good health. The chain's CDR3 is CSLTGTSGGTDTQYF. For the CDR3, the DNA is TGCAGCCTCACCGGGACTAGCGGGGGGACGGATACGCAGTATTTT.